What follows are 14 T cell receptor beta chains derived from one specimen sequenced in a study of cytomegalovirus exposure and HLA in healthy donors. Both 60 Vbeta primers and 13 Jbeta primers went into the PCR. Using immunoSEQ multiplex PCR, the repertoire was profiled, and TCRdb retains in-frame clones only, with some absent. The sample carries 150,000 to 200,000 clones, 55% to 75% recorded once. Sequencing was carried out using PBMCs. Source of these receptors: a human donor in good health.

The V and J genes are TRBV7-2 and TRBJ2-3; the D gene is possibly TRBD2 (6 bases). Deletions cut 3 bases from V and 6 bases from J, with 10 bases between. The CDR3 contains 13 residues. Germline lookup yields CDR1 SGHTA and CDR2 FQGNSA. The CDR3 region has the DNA TGTGCCAGCAGCTTGCTAGCGAGGGATACGCAGTATTTT. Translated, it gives CASSLLARDTQYF. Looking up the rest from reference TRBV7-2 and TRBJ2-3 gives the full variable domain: GAGVSQSPSNKVTEKGKDVELRCDPISGHTALYWYRQSLGQGLEFLIYFQGNSAPDKSGLPSDRFSAERTGGSVSTLTIQRTQQEDSAVYLCASSLLARDTQYFGPGTRLTVL.

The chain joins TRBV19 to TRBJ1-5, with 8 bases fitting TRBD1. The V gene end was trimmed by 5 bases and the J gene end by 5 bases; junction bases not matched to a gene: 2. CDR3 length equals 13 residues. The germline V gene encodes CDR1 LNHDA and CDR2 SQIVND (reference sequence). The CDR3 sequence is CASSDRGDQPQHF. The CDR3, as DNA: TGTGCCAGTAGTGACAGGGGTGATCAGCCCCAGCATTTT.

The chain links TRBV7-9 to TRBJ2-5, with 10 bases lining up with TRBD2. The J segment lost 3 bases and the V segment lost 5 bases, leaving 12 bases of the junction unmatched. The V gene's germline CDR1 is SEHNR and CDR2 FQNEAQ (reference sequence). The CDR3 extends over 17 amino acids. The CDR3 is CASSITSSGGNKETQYF. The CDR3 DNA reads TGTGCCAGCAGCATTACGAGTAGCGGGGGGAATAAAGAGACCCAGTACTTC.

CDR3: CASSLDGGQADTQYF. The CDR3 DNA reads TGTGCCAGCAGCTTGGACGGGGGTCAGGCAGATACGCAGTATTTT. This chain connects TRBV5-4 to TRBJ2-3, with D tentatively TRBD2 (6 bases). The germline V gene has CDR1 SGHNT and CDR2 YYREEE (reference sequence). The V and J ends lost 0 bases and 4 bases respectively, with 12 bases between them. This CDR3 is built from 15 residues.

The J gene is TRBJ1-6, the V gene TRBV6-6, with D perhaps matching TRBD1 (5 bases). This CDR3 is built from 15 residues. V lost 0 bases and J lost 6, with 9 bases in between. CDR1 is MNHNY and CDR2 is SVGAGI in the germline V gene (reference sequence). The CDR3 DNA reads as TGTGCCAGCAGTTACTCGAGGCAGGGTAATTCACCCCTCCACTTT. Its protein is CASSYSRQGNSPLHF.

The CDR3 here is CASSPRDRDTSGANVLTF. CDR3 in DNA: TGTGCCAGCAGCCCACGGGACAGGGACACCTCTGGGGCCAACGTCCTGACTTTC. V gene TRBV7-9 combines with J gene TRBJ2-6, with TRBD1 matching 9 bases. Trimming took 5 bases from V and 0 from J; bases not matched to a gene: 8. The CDR3 totals 18 residues. CDR1 and CDR2 (germline): SEHNR, FQNEAQ (reference sequence).

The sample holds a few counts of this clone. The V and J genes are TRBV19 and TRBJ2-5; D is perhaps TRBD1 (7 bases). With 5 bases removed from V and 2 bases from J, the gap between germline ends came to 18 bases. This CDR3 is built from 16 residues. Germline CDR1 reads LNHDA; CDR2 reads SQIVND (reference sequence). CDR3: CASSPVQQGRQETQYF. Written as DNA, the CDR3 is TGTGCCAGTAGTCCAGTTCAACAGGGGAGGCAAGAGACCCAGTACTTC. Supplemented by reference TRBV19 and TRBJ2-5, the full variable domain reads DGGITQSPKYLFRKEGQNVTLSCEQNLNHDAMYWYRQDPGQGLRLIYYSQIVNDFQKGDIAEGYSVSREKKESFPLTVTSAQKNPTAFYLCASSPVQQGRQETQYFGPGTRLLVL.

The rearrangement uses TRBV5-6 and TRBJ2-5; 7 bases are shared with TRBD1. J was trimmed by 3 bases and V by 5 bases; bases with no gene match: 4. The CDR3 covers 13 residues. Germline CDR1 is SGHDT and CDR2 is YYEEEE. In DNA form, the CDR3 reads TGTGCCAGCAGGTGGGACAGAGAAGAGACCCAGTACTTC. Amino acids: CASRWDREETQYF. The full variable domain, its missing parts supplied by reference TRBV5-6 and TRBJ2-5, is DAGVTQSPTHLIKTRGQQVTLRCSPKSGHDTVSWYQQALGQGPQFIFQYYEEEERQRGNFPDRFSGHQFPNYSSELNVNALLLGDSALYLCASRWDREETQYFGPGTRLLVL.

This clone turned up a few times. Written as DNA, the CDR3 is TGTGCCAGCAGCGTAGGGCGGGGCCCCGTCTACGAGCAGTACTTC. Its translation is CASSVGRGPVYEQYF. The chain recombines TRBV9 with TRBJ2-7; a possible D gene is TRBD2 (6 bases). The CDR3 contains 15 residues. Germline CDR1 and CDR2: SGDLS and YYNGEE. The V end lost 0 bases, the J end lost 3 bases, and 13 bases lay between the germline ends.

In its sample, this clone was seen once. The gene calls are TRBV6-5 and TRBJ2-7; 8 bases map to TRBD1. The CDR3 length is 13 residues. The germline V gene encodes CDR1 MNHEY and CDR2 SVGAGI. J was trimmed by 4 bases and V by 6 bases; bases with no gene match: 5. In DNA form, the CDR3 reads TGTGCCAGCAGCCCGGACAGGGTGTACGAGCAGTACTTC. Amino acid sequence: CASSPDRVYEQYF.

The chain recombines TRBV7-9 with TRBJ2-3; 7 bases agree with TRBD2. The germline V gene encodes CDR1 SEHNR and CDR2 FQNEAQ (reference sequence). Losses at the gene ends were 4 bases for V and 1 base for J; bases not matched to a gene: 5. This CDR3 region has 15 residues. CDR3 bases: TGTGCCAGCAGCTCAAATCGGGGGGGCACAGATACGCAGTATTTT. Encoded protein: CASSSNRGGTDTQYF. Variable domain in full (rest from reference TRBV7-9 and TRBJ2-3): DTGVSQNPRHKITKRGQNVTFRCDPISEHNRLYWYRQTLGQGPEFLTYFQNEAQLEKSRLLSDRFSAERPKGSFSTLEIQRTEQGDSAMYLCASSSNRGGTDTQYFGPGTRLTVL.

The CDR3 nucleotides read TGTGCCAGCAGCGGCGGGACAGGGGTCCCCGGGGAGCTGTTTTTT. Translated, it gives CASSGGTGVPGELFF. The V and J genes are TRBV7-9 and TRBJ2-2; 10 bases fit TRBD1. V trimming: 5 bases; J trimming: 6 bases; junction bases outside the gene matches: 6. The CDR3 has 15 amino acids. CDR1 and CDR2 (germline): SEHNR, FQNEAQ (reference sequence).

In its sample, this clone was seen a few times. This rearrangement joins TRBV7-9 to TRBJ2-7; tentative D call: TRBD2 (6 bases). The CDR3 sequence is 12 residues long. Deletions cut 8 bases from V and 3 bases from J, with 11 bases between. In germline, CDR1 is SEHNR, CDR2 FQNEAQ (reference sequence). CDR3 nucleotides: TGTGCCAGCGGGCGGGACCACTACGAGCAGTACTTC. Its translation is CASGRDHYEQYF.

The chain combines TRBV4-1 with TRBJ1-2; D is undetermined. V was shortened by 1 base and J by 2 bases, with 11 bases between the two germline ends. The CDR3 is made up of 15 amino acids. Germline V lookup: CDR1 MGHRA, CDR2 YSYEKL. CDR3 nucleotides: TGCGCCAGCAGCCAAGGGGTGCAGAGGAACTATGGCTACACCTTC. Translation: CASSQGVQRNYGYTF.